This TCR beta chain was captured by sequencing in a study of Ad26.COV2.S vaccination and SARS-CoV-2 variants. Study-level points and caveats: Vaccine and placebo recipients had comparable breadth of non-spike TCRs. Vaccinees showed greater spike-specific TCR breadth than placebo recipients.

Treatment defined: over 15 received Ad26.COV2.S at low or high dose, single or two shots; about 5 received placebo; per-sample allocation not given. Repertoires come from day 63 after the first vaccine or placebo injection. Boston supplied an adult donor aged 18-55 years. Trimming pared 3 bases from V and 4 bases from J, leaving 12 bases between. The CDR3 runs 14 residues. Germline V gene data show CDR1 as SNHLY and CDR2 as FYNNEI. The repertoire was sequenced with immunoSEQ multiplex PCR; TCRdb's copy has only in-frame clones and lacks some. This sample yields some 480,000 clones, of which roughly 85% are seen a single time; more than 10% belongs to the top ten. This clone was detected many times. Antigen unknown.

The chain links TRBV2 to TRBJ1-1, with a weak D call TRBD1 (5 bases). The clonotype was recovered from a person between 18 and 65 years old who received the Ad26.COV2.S COVID-19 vaccine or a placebo. The sequences come from peripheral blood, collected in a trial of Ad26.COV2.S vaccine versus placebo. The CDR3 loop reads CASSEQGPSTEAFF. The DNA of the CDR3 is TGTGCCAGCAGTGAGCAGGGCCCGAGCACTGAAGCTTTCTTT.